The 16 T cell receptor beta chains reported below all come from one sample, sequenced in a study of blood T cell repertoires in COVID-19. Sequenced by immunoSEQ multiplex PCR; TCRdb stores in-frame clones only, minus some. Here the sample spans a few hundred thousand clones, about 87% being singletons. Specimen: peripheral blood. The receptors come from a man between 60 and 75 years old who had recovered from COVID-19.

The V call is TRBV27, the J call TRBJ1-5; TRBD1 might be the D (5 bases). The CDR3 spans 15 residues. Deletions cut 2 bases from V and 2 bases from J, with 10 bases between. The germline V gene encodes CDR1 MNHEY and CDR2 SMNVEV (reference sequence). The CDR3 DNA sequence: TGTGCCAGCAGTTTAGGCGGGGGGGGCAATCAGCCCCAGCATTTT. Translated, it gives CASSLGGGGNQPQHF.

This rearrangement joins TRBV18 to TRBJ2-7; 8 bases are shared with TRBD1. Germline V CDR1 and CDR2: KGHSH, LQKENI. This CDR3 has 15 amino acids. The trim removed 6 bases at V and 0 bases at J, leaving 7 bases unmatched. The CDR3 is CASSRPGQDSYEQYF. The CDR3 DNA follows: TGTGCCAGCTCGCGTCCGGGACAGGACTCCTACGAGCAGTACTTC.

This chain connects TRBV15 to TRBJ2-7, with 10 bases aligning to TRBD1. Looked up from germline, CDR1 is LNHNV and CDR2 is YYDKDF (reference sequence). With V trimmed by 3 bases and J by 6 bases, 5 bases remained unmatched. The CDR3 is 14 residues long. The CDR3 DNA reads TGTGCCACCAGCAGGAGACAGGGGGCGCGCGAGCAGTACTTC. This sequence encodes CATSRRQGAREQYF.

The V call is TRBV6-6, the J call TRBJ1-2; 9 nucleotides line up with TRBD1. This CDR3 contains 15 residues. V lost 5 bases and J lost 4; bases outside the gene matches: 8. Germline V gene lookup returns CDR1 MNHNY and CDR2 SVGAGI (reference sequence). CDR3 coding DNA: TGTGCCAGCAGTACCCAACAGGGGGCTGCCTATGGCTACACCTTC. It is translated as CASSTQQGAAYGYTF.

The chain links TRBV5-4 to TRBJ1-2; 11 bases map to TRBD1. Germline values: CDR1 SGHNT, CDR2 YYREEE (reference sequence). The CDR3 loop spans 14 amino acids. Germline trimming cut 5 bases from V and 3 bases from J; bases unmatched to any gene: 3. The CDR3 bases are TGTGCCAGCAGAAGGACAGGGGGCGACTATGGCTACACCTTC. Translating it yields CASRRTGGDYGYTF.

This chain joins TRBV2 and TRBJ2-6; the match to TRBD1 covers 8 bases. This CDR3 is built from 20 residues. CDR1 and CDR2 from the germline V gene are SNHLY and FYNNEI. V shed 4 bases and J 2 bases; nucleotides not matched to a gene: 16. CDR3 DNA sequence: TGTGCCAGCAGTGGAGCAGACCAAGACAGGGGAGGCGCTGGGGCCAACGTCCTGACTTTC. Its translation is CASSGADQDRGGAGANVLTF.

The chain combines TRBV3-1 (or the pseudogene TRBV3-2) with TRBJ1-6, with 7 nucleotides matching TRBD1. This CDR3 contains 17 residues. Trimming cost V 2 bases and J 9 bases; bases outside gene matches: 13. CDR1 LGHDT and CDR2 YNNKEL come from the germline V gene (reference sequence). The CDR3 is CASSQTFTGAVGSPLHF. CDR3 nucleotides: TGTGCCAGCAGCCAAACTTTTACAGGGGCGGTAGGTTCACCCCTCCACTTT.

The chain carries TRBV27 and TRBJ1-1; 12 positions agree with TRBD1. The CDR3 totals 16 residues. Germline-derived CDR1 and CDR2 are MNHEY and SMNVEV (reference sequence). The V gene end was trimmed by 6 bases and the J gene end by 1 base; junction bases not matched to a gene: 6. CDR3 residues: CASRSWGQGANTEAFF. The DNA of the CDR3 is TGTGCCAGCAGATCTTGGGGACAGGGGGCGAACACTGAAGCTTTCTTT.

The chain carries TRBV6-6 and TRBJ2-2; no definite D call. The germline CDR1 and CDR2 sequences are MNHNY and SVGAGI (reference sequence). The CDR3 consists of 12 residues. Trimming took off 6 bases at V and 1 base at J, with 3 bases between the two ends. The CDR3 bases are TGTGCCAGCAGCCAGAACACCGGGGAGCTGTTTTTT. Translation gives CASSQNTGELFF.

The chain combines TRBV18 with TRBJ2-3, with D perhaps TRBD2 (5 bases). The CDR3 covers 13 residues. Trimming removed 1 base from V and 4 bases from J, with 6 bases in between. From germline, CDR1 is KGHSH and CDR2 LQKENI. The CDR3 region has the DNA TGTGCCAGCTCACCACAGAGGGCAGATACGCAGTATTTT. It yields the protein CASSPQRADTQYF.

The table lists this clone with a count of one. J is TRBJ2-3 and V is TRBV3-1 (or the pseudogene TRBV3-2); D gene uncertain. Looked up from germline, CDR1 is LGHDT and CDR2 is YNNKEL (reference sequence). The V and J ends lost 1 base and 4 bases respectively, with 6 bases between them. The CDR3 contains 13 residues. Written as DNA, the CDR3 is TGTGCCAGCAGCCAAGCGGTCCCAGATACGCAGTATTTT. Amino acid sequence: CASSQAVPDTQYF.

This sequence joins TRBV19 and TRBJ1-1, with TRBD1 identical over 8 bases. The CDR3 runs to 16 residues. Germline V gene sequence: CDR1 LNHDA, CDR2 SQIVND (reference sequence). Trimming at V came to 6 bases and at J to 4 bases, leaving 13 bases not matched to a gene. CDR3 sequence (DNA): TGTGCCAGTAGCAGCCCTTGGACAGGGTACGGCACTGAAGCTTTCTTT. It yields the protein CASSSPWTGYGTEAFF.

This clone was observed once. V is TRBV4-1 and J is TRBJ2-5; a possible D gene is TRBD2 (6 bases). Trimming took 0 bases from V and 3 from J, leaving 14 bases between them. The CDR3 loop spans 16 amino acids. CDR1 and CDR2 from the germline V gene are MGHRA and YSYEKL. The CDR3 loop reads CASSQDGGAAKETQYF. CDR3 nucleotide sequence: TGCGCCAGCAGCCAAGATGGAGGGGCCGCTAAAGAGACCCAGTACTTC.

The chain joins TRBV15 to TRBJ1-4; 7 bases are a match to TRBD1. The CDR3 contains 15 residues. The V and J ends lost 1 base and 4 bases, in that order; junction bases with no gene match: 3. The germline V gene has CDR1 LNHNV and CDR2 YYDKDF (reference sequence). CDR3 protein: CATSRAGQINEKLFF. As DNA, the CDR3 is TGTGCCACCAGCAGAGCGGGACAGATTAATGAAAAACTGTTTTTT.

This clone was observed a single time. J is TRBJ2-7 and V is TRBV6-5, with 12 nucleotides matching TRBD1. This CDR3 is 13 amino acids long. CDR1 is MNHEY and CDR2 is SVGAGI in the germline V gene. Germline trimming cut 8 bases from V and 4 bases from J; bases unmatched to any gene: 3. CDR3 bases: TGTGCCAGCGGGACAGGGGGCGGGTACGAGCAGTACTTC. Translated, it gives CASGTGGGYEQYF.

The rearrangement uses TRBV9 and TRBJ2-3; 9 bases are a match to TRBD2. This CDR3 has 17 residues. Germline V gene sequence: CDR1 SGDLS, CDR2 YYNGEE. The trim removed 1 base at V and 3 bases at J, leaving 9 bases unmatched. The CDR3 region is CASSVPLGGGATDTQYF. Written as DNA, the CDR3 is TGTGCCAGCAGCGTACCCCTGGGCGGGGGGGCAACAGATACGCAGTATTTT.